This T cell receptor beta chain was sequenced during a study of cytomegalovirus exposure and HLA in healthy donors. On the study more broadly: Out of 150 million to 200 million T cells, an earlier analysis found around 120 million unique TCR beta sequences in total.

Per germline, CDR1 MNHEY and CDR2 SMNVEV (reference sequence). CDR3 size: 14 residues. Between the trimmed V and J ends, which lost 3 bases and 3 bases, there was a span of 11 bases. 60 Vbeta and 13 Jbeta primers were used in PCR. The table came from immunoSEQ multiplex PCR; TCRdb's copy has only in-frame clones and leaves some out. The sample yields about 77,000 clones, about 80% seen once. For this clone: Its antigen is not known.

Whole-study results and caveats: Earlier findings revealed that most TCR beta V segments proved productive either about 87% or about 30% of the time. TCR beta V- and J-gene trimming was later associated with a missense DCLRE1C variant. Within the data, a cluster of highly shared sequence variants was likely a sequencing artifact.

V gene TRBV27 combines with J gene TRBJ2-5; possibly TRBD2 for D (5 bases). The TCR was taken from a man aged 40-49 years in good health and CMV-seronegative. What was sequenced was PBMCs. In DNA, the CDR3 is TGTGCCAGCAGTTTGTGGCCCGGGGAAGAGACCCAGTACTTC. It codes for CASSLWPGEETQYF.